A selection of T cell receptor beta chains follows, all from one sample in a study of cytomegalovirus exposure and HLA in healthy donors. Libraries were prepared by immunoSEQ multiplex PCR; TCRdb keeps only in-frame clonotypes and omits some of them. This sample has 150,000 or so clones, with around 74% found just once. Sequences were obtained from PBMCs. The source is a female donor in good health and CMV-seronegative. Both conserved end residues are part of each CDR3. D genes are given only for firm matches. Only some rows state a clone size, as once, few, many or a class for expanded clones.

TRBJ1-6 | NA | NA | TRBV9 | TGTGCCAGCAGCGTCTTCTCCCAGGGCGGTTCACCCCTCCACTTT | CASSVFSQGGSPLHF
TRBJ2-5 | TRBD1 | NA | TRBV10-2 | TGCGCCAGCAGTGATGTGGACAGGGACCCCCAAGAGACCCAGTACTTC | CASSDVDRDPQETQYF
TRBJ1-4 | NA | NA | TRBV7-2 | TGTGCCAGCAGCTTAGGGACAAATAATGAAAAACTGTTTTTT | CASSLGTNNEKLFF
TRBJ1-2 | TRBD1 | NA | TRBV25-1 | TGTGCCAGCAGTGAATACGGACAGGGGAACTATGGCTACACCTTC | CASSEYGQGNYGYTF
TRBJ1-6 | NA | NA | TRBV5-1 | TGCGCCACCCGAGAGGGACAAAATTCACCCCTCCACTTT | CATREGQNSPLHF
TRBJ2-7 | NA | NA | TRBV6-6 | TGTGCCAGCAGTTACCTCCACGAGCAGTACTTC | CASSYLHEQYF
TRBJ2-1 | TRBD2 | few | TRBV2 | TGTGCCAGCAGTGAAGAACTAGCGGATGAGCAGTTCTTC | CASSEELADEQFF
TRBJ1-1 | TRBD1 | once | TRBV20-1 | TGCAGTGCTTCGGACAGGGCTGAAGCTTTCTTT | CSASDRAEAFF
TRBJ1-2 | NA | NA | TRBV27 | TGTGCCAGCAGATACCCAGGGATTGGCTACACCTTC | CASRYPGIGYTF
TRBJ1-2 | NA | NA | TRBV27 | TGTGCCAGCAGTTACTGGGGGGGTATTAACTATGGCTACACCTTC | CASSYWGGINYGYTF
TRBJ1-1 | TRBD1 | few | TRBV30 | TGTGCCTGGATCACAGGGGAAGGAATGAACACTGAAGCTTTCTTT | CAWITGEGMNTEAFF
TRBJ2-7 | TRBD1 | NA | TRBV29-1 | TGCAGCGTCTGGACAGGAGGATCCTACGAGCAGTACTTC | CSVWTGGSYEQYF
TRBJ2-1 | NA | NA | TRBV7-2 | TGTGCCAGCAGCTCACACCCCGGGAGCCCGAGCTCCTACAATGAGCAGTTCTTC | CASSSHPGSPSSYNEQFF
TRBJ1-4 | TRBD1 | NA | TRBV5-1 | TGCGCCAGCAGCCCGACAGGGGTCGAGGAAAAACTGTTTTTT | CASSPTGVEEKLFF
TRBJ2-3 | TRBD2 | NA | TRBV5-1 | TGCGCCAGCAGCGACGGGACTAGCGGGAAAGATACGCAGTATTTT | CASSDGTSGKDTQYF
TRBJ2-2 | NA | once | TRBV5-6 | TGTGCCAGCAGCCGGACAGGACTAAACACCGGGGAGCTGTTTTTT | CASSRTGLNTGELFF
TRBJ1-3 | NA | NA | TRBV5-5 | TGTGCCAGCAGCTTGGGGCCGATCTCTGGAAACACCATATATTTT | CASSLGPISGNTIYF
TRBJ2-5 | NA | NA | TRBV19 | TGTGCCAGTAGTATAGATCGAACAGGGTGGGAGACCCAGTACTTC | CASSIDRTGWETQYF
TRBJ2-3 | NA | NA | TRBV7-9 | TGTGCCAGCAGCCCCAAACTAGCCGCAGGCACAGATACGCAGTATTTT | CASSPKLAAGTDTQYF
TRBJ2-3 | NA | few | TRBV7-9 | TGTGCCAGCAGCCAGCTAGAGACAGATACGCAGTATTTT | CASSQLETDTQYF
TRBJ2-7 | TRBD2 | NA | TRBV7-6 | TGTGCCAGCAGCTCCCAAGCGGGAGGGCAGTACGAGCAGTACTTC | CASSSQAGGQYEQYF
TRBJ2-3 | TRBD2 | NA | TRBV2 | TGTGCCAGCTCAACCCTAGCGGGAGTAACAGATACGCAGTATTTT | CASSTLAGVTDTQYF
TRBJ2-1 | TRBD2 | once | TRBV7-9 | TGTGCCAGCAGCTTGGCTAGCGGGGGGGTTTGGCATGAGCAGTTCTTC | CASSLASGGVWHEQFF
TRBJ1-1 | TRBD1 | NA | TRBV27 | TGTGCCAGCAGCCAGCCCGGGACAGGGGGCACTGAAGCTTTCTTT | CASSQPGTGGTEAFF
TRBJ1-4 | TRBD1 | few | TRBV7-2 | TGTGCCAGCAGCGGGGGACAGGGACGTGAAAAACTGTTTTTT | CASSGGQGREKLFF
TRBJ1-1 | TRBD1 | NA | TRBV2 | TGTGCCAGCATCGGGACAGAGAACACTGAAGCTTTCTTT | CASIGTENTEAFF
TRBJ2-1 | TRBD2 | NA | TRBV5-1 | TGCGCCAGCAGAGATCCGGGACTAGCGTCCTACAATGAGCAGTTCTTC | CASRDPGLASYNEQFF
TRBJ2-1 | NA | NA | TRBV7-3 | TGTGCCAGCAGCCTAGCTTCTAGCTCCTACAATGAGCAGTTCTTC | CASSLASSSYNEQFF
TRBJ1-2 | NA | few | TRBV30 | TGTGCCTGCCAAAAACTCAGGGAGGTCTATGGCTACACCTTC | CACQKLREVYGYTF
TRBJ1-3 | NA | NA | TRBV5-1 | TGCGCCAGCAGCTTGGGGACAGAGGGAAACACCATATATTTT | CASSLGTEGNTIYF
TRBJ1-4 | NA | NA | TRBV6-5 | TGTGCCAGCAGGCCCGGGTCGACGGGGGGAAAACTGTTTTTT | CASRPGSTGGKLFF
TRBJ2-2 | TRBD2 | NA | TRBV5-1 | TGCGCCAGCAGCCAAGGCGGGGGGAACACCGGGGAGCTGTTTTTT | CASSQGGGNTGELFF
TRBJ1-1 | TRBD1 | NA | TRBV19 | TGTGCCAGTAGTTACACAGGGGGGAACACTGAAGCTTTCTTT | CASSYTGGNTEAFF
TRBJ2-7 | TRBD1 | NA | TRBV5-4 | TGTGCCAGCAGCTCCCGGGACAGGGGCTACGAGCAGTACTTC | CASSSRDRGYEQYF
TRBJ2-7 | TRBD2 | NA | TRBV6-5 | TGTGCCAGCAGACTTAGCGGGAGCTTTAACTACGAGCAGTACTTC | CASRLSGSFNYEQYF
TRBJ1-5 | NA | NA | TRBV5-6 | TGTGCCAGCAGCTGGTGGGGGGAGGCGCAGCCCCAGCATTTT | CASSWWGEAQPQHF
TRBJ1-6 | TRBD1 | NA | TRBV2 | TGTGCCAGCAGAGTTTACCCGGACAGGAATTCACCCCTCCACTTT | CASRVYPDRNSPLHF
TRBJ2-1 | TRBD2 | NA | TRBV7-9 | TGTGCCAGCAGCTTAGGAGCGGGAGCCTACAATGAGCAGTTCTTC | CASSLGAGAYNEQFF
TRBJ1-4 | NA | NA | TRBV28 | TGTGCCAGCTCACCCACAGGGAAGGTTGAAAAACTGTTTTTT | CASSPTGKVEKLFF
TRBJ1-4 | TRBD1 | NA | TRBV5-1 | TGCGCCAGCAGCGTCGACAGGGGGGCTAATGAAAAACTGTTTTTT | CASSVDRGANEKLFF
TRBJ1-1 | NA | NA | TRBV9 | TGTGCCAGCAGCGGAACAGCTAACACTGAAGCTTTCTTT | CASSGTANTEAFF
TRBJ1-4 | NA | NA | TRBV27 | TGTGCCAGCAGTCTTATAACAGGGACCCAGGCGGGAAAACTGTTTTTT | CASSLITGTQAGKLFF
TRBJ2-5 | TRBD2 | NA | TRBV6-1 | TGTGCCAGCAGTGAAAGCGTGGCTAGCGGCCAAGAGACCCAGTACTTC | CASSESVASGQETQYF
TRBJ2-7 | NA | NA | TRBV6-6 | TGTGCCAGCTCCTCGGGCGGACAGTCCTACGAGCAGTACTTC | CASSSGGQSYEQYF
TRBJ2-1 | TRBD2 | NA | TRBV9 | TGTGCCAGCAGCGGCGGGGGGCCCACCTACAATGAGCAGTTCTTC | CASSGGGPTYNEQFF
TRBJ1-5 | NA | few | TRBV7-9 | TGTGCCAGCAGCTTAGCGCTAGATAGCAATCAGCCCCAGCATTTT | CASSLALDSNQPQHF
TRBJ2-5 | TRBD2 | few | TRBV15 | TGTGCCACCAATCGGGGGGGAGAGACCCAGTACTTC | CATNRGGETQYF
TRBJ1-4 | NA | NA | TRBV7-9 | TGTGCCAGCAGAAAAGGGGCCCGTAATGAAAAACTGTTTTTT | CASRKGARNEKLFF
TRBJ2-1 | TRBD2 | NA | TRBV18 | TGTGCCAGCTCACATAGCGGGGGGCCCCCTCTTGAGCAGTTCTTC | CASSHSGGPPLEQFF